Following are 14 T cell receptor beta chains from one sample sequenced in a study of blood T cell repertoires in COVID-19. Profiling relied on immunoSEQ multiplex PCR, and the TCRdb table lists in-frame clones only, not all of them. The sample yields around 210,000 clones, around 85% seen once. The specimen sequenced was peripheral blood. The receptors derive from a man aged 50 to 59 with COVID-19, enrolled during active disease.

V usage is TRBV10-2 and J usage is TRBJ2-2; 8 bases fit TRBD2. The V segment lost 3 bases and the J segment 4 bases; nucleotides outside the gene matches: 4. This CDR3 contains 15 residues. Germline V gene sequence: CDR1 WSHSY, CDR2 SAAADI. The CDR3 DNA reads as TGCGCCAGCAGTGACCCGGGGGGGCCCACCGGGGAGCTGTTTTTT. Its translation: CASSDPGGPTGELFF.

This clone showed up just once. CDR3 amino acids: CASSLLAGGGGETQYF. Written as DNA, the CDR3 is TGTGCCAGCAGTTTATTAGCAGGAGGCGGGGGGGAAACCCAGTACTTC. The V call is TRBV27, the J call TRBJ2-5; the match to TRBD2 covers 9 bases. The CDR3 loop spans 16 amino acids. Losses at the gene ends were 1 base for V and 8 bases for J; bases not matched to a gene: 11. Germline V gives CDR1 MNHEY, CDR2 SMNVEV (reference sequence).

The chain is built from TRBV27 and TRBJ2-7; TRBD2 is a possible D gene (6 bases). Per the germline V gene, CDR1 is MNHEY and CDR2 is SMNVEV (reference sequence). V gave up 3 bases and J gave up 4 bases, with 16 bases separating them. CDR3 length: 15 amino acids. The CDR3 coding sequence is TGTGCCAGCAGTTTCTCGGAAACGGGGGATTACGAGCAGTACTTC. Amino acid sequence: CASSFSETGDYEQYF.

The V gene is TRBV15, the J gene TRBJ1-4; tentative D call: TRBD1 (6 bases). From germline, CDR1 is LNHNV and CDR2 YYDKDF (reference sequence). This CDR3 has 14 residues. V dropped 3 bases and J dropped 9 bases, with 14 bases sitting between them. The CDR3 DNA reads TGTGCCACCAGCAGTAACAGGGATCAGCAAAAACTGTTTTTT. The encoded protein is CATSSNRDQQKLFF.

This chain joins TRBV9 and TRBJ1-3; no clear D gene. CDR1 and CDR2 from the germline V gene are SGDLS and YYNGEE. The CDR3 spans 13 residues. V was pared by 4 bases and J by 1 base, with 6 bases between. CDR3 DNA: TGTGCCAGCAGCCTAAGTTCTGGAAACACCATATATTTT. Protein product: CASSLSSGNTIYF.

The rearrangement uses TRBV19 and TRBJ1-5, with D tentatively TRBD1 (5 bases). Per the germline V gene, CDR1 is LNHDA and CDR2 is SQIVND (reference sequence). Trimming cost V 8 bases and J 1 base, with 12 bases left between them. The length of the CDR3 is 14 residues. The CDR3 DNA sequence: TGTGCCAGTGGGGTCGGGGGGAGCAATCAGCCCCAGCATTTT. It translates to CASGVGGSNQPQHF. Filled out from reference TRBV19 and TRBJ1-5, the complete variable domain reads DGGITQSPKYLFRKEGQNVTLSCEQNLNHDAMYWYRQDPGQGLRLIYYSQIVNDFQKGDIAEGYSVSREKKESFPLTVTSAQKNPTAFYLCASGVGGSNQPQHFGDGTRLSIL.

The rearrangement joins TRBV3-1 (or the pseudogene TRBV3-2) to TRBJ1-1, with TRBD1 identical over 7 bases. Per the germline V gene, CDR1 is LGHDT and CDR2 is YNNKEL (reference sequence). The trim removed 6 bases at V and 2 bases at J, leaving 6 bases unmatched. The CDR3 covers 14 residues. The CDR3 nucleotides are TGTGCCAGCAGTGGAGGGACAGCCAACACTGAAGCTTTCTTT. Translating gives CASSGGTANTEAFF.

The chain couples TRBV5-1 to TRBJ2-2; the D gene is possibly TRBD2 (6 bases). V was shortened by 0 bases and J by 4 bases, with 16 bases between the two germline ends. CDR3 length equals 17 residues. The germline V gene encodes CDR1 SGHRS and CDR2 YFSETQ. The CDR3 loop is CASSLGARRGITGELFF. Here the CDR3 DNA reads TGCGCCAGCAGCTTGGGTGCGAGGCGGGGAATCACCGGGGAGCTGTTTTTT.

This clone was picked up many times. CDR3 protein: CASSLQPQGIGSPLHF. In nucleotides, the CDR3 is TGTGCCAGCAGCTTACAGCCGCAGGGAATAGGTTCACCCCTCCACTTT. This chain joins TRBV7-3 and TRBJ1-6, with a possible D match to TRBD1 (5 bases). Germline V gives CDR1 SGHTA, CDR2 FQGTGA. Trimming left V 2 bases short and J 9 bases short, with 17 bases between. CDR3 length: 16 amino acids.

The chain recombines TRBV24-1 with TRBJ1-1, with TRBD1 as a possible D gene (6 bases). Germline V lookup: CDR1 KGHDR, CDR2 SFDVKD. Trimming pared 9 bases from V and 6 bases from J, leaving 19 bases between. The CDR3 is 14 residues long. The DNA of the CDR3 is TGTGCCACCGCTCCCTCCGGGGGGCTATCTGAAGCTTTCTTT. It codes for CATAPSGGLSEAFF.

This rearrangement joins TRBV5-1 to TRBJ1-2; perhaps TRBD1 as D (6 bases). V was cut by 5 bases and J by 3 bases, with 14 bases left in between. The V gene's germline CDR1 is SGHRS and CDR2 YFSETQ. The length of the CDR3 is 14 residues. In DNA form, the CDR3 reads TGCGCCAGCAGTTTTTTTGGGGGCGACTATGGCTACACCTTC. It specifies CASSFFGGDYGYTF.

The chain employs TRBV5-5 and TRBJ2-1, with TRBD2 identical over 8 bases. Germline-derived CDR1 and CDR2 are SGHKS and YYEKEE (reference sequence). Trimming at V came to 2 bases and at J to 3 bases, leaving 4 bases not matched to a gene. CDR3 length: 15 residues. CDR3 sequence (DNA): TGTGCCAGCAGCTTCTTAGCGGGGAACTACAATGAGCAGTTCTTC. This translates into CASSFLAGNYNEQFF.

This chain joins TRBV7-2 and TRBJ2-2, with a weak D call TRBD1 (5 bases). Trimming left V 4 bases short and J 7 bases short, with 19 bases between. The CDR3 runs 16 residues. CDR1 and CDR2 (germline): SGHTA, FQGNSA. Written as DNA, the CDR3 is TGTGCCAGCAGCTGGGGTGAGAACAGGCTTGGCGGGGAGCTGTTTTTT. The encoded protein is CASSWGENRLGGELFF.

The gene calls are TRBV5-1 and TRBJ2-2, with D hard to call. There are 14 residues in the CDR3. Germline assignment: CDR1 SGHRS and CDR2 YFSETQ. Trimming took off 0 bases at V and 6 bases at J, with 9 bases between the two ends. Here the CDR3 reads CASSLVAVPGELFF. CDR3 nucleotides: TGCGCCAGCAGCTTGGTAGCAGTGCCCGGGGAGCTGTTTTTT.